These 2 T cell receptor beta chains came from one sample sequenced in a study of blood T cell repertoires in COVID-19. Profiled with immunoSEQ multiplex PCR; TCRdb holds only in-frame clones, not every one. The sample holds 300,000 or so clones, about nine tenths seen once. Sequencing input: PBMCs or T cells enriched from blood (not recorded which). The receptors shown here come from a woman aged 25 to 45 who had recovered from COVID-19.

This clone is a singleton in its sample. This chain joins TRBV24-1 and TRBJ2-5, with a tentative D call TRBD1 (6 bases). V lost 3 bases and J 0 bases, leaving 13 bases between the germline ends. CDR1 is KGHDR, CDR2 SFDVKD, per germline. The CDR3 runs to 16 residues. As DNA, the CDR3 is TGTGCCACCAGTGATCCTTACAGGGACCACCAAGAGACCCAGTACTTC. Protein sequence: CATSDPYRDHQETQYF.

CDR3 coding DNA: TGTGCCACCCTCGTTGGGGGCGGGAGGGCCGTAGGTGAGCAGTTCTTC. Residues: CATLVGGGRAVGEQFF. The rearrangement joins TRBV15 to TRBJ2-1; 9 nucleotides align to TRBD2. The CDR3 spans 16 residues. The junction had 17 bases not matched to a gene; V was cut back by 8 bases and J by 9 bases. Germline CDR1 and CDR2: LNHNV and YYDKDF (reference sequence).